This note documents a single TCR beta chain sequence. The record originates from a study of blood T cell repertoires in COVID-19. TCRdb's table, derived via immunoSEQ multiplex PCR, lists solely in-frame clones and lacks some. The data contain about 180,000 clones, 70% to 90% of them seen just once; the ten biggest clones take up less than 8%. The length of the CDR3 is 13 residues. Germline V gene data show CDR1 as SGHRS and CDR2 as YFSETQ. The V end lost 4 bases, the J end lost 3 bases, and 5 bases lay between the germline ends. Material: peripheral blood. This TCR was recovered from a man of 80 years or more with COVID-19, enrolled during active disease. This chain links TRBV5-1 with TRBJ1-6; D not certain. DNA for the CDR3: TGCGCCAGCAGCCCAGGCTATAATTCACCCCTCCACTTT. Protein product: CASSPGYNSPLHF.